This is a list of T cell receptor beta chains from one sample in a study of radiotherapy plus CTLA-4 blockade in lung cancer. Sequencing was performed with immunoSEQ multiplex PCR; in TCRdb, only in-frame clones are kept and a portion is missing. The table lists about 51,000 clones, about three quarters of them singletons. Sequencing was performed on peripheral blood, taken from a patient treated with radiotherapy plus ipilimumab. These receptors all stem from a human donor with non-small cell lung cancer whose response to radiotherapy plus ipilimumab could not be evaluated. Both conserved end residues are part of each CDR3.

v_gene	j_gene	CDR3aa
TRBV5-1	TRBJ2-5	CASRDLPGGETQYF
TRBV10-2	TRBJ1-1	CASSRDRRVNTEAFF
TRBV4-1	TRBJ2-3	CASSQPGLRNTDTQYF
TRBV9	TRBJ2-3	CASSVGLAGRTTDTQYF
TRBV4-3	TRBJ2-1	CASSPTSGGARQFF
TRBV18	TRBJ2-2	CASSPPRAGGYTGELFF
TRBV5-8	TRBJ1-1	CASPPRGGLNTEAFF
TRBV5-1	TRBJ2-1	CASSKDWRTSYNEQFF
TRBV4-2	TRBJ2-1	CASSQEDFLGGNEQFF
TRBV27	TRBJ1-2	CASSYRGTNYGYTF
TRBV29-1	TRBJ2-7	CSVVILAGGGEQYF
TRBV19	TRBJ1-1	CASRSVRMNTEAFF
TRBV6-6	TRBJ1-5	CASRTGQSNQPQHF
TRBV19	TRBJ2-2	CASKHGELFF
TRBV7-9	TRBJ2-2	CASSLDVSAGELFF
TRBV27	TRBJ2-1	CASSLSLAGGLNEQFF
TRBV4-2	TRBJ1-3	CASSQREGRGNTIYF
TRBV18	TRBJ1-4	CASSANRGYEEKLFF
TRBV15	.	CATKTGDRVAEQYF
TRBV5-5	TRBJ1-6	CASSLRTETNSPLHF